This T cell receptor beta chain was sequenced during a study of sequential checkpoint blockade in melanoma. About the study: First-line arms were nivolumab then ipilimumab, or the reverse, randomized 1:1. After both sequences, patients received maintenance nivolumab.

This table comes from immunoSEQ multiplex PCR, and its TCRdb copy is limited to in-frame clones, with some not included. The sample lists 8,500 to 13,000 clones, about two thirds seen once, with around 30% in the top ten. Treatment reported: randomized to nivolumab then ipilimumab (arm A) or the reverse (arm B). Sorted cells were live CD3+CD8+, lacking CD19 and CD56, from PBMCs. Trimming at V came to 5 bases and at J to 0 bases, leaving 7 bases not matched to a gene. The CDR3 runs to 16 residues. The germline V gene encodes CDR1 MNHEY and CDR2 SMNVEV (reference sequence). This TCR derives from a human donor with melanoma. This chain uses TRBV27 with TRBJ2-7; 10 nucleotides line up with TRBD1. Sequencing used CD8+ T cells sorted from blood (inferred from file names), obtained from a patient given nivolumab and ipilimumab in sequence. CDR3 sequence reads: CASSETGDRGSYEQYF. The CDR3 DNA sequence: TGTGCCAGCAGTGAAACGGGGGACAGGGGCTCCTACGAGCAGTACTTC.